The clone carrying this TCR beta chain was seen a single time. The same CDR3 is also encoded by other DNA sequences in this sample. Original analysis: Amplification of reference gene primers was used by the study to estimate nucleated cell counts. TCRdb keeps only in-frame clones here, not all; method: immunoSEQ multiplex PCR. For V, J and clone size, that table is used; D and trimming come from the DNA. The sample lists tens of thousands of clones, 85% to 90% occurring once. CDR3 length: 11 residues. From germline, CDR1 is SEHNR and CDR2 FQNEAQ (reference sequence). V was pared by 5 bases and J by 4 bases, with 5 bases between. This specimen belongs to a study of blood T cell repertoires in COVID-19. Study summary: The United States, Italy and Spain supplied acute and convalescent COVID-19 samples. T cells, B-cell-depleted T cells, or PBMCs provided the cDNA or gDNA that served as material.

Material: peripheral blood. The TCR was taken from a human donor in a cohort sampled during active COVID-19. The chain joins TRBV7-9 to TRBJ2-5; the D is unclear. The CDR3, as DNA: TGTGCCAGCAGCCCCAGAGAGACCCAGTACTTC. Translated, it gives CASSPRETQYF.